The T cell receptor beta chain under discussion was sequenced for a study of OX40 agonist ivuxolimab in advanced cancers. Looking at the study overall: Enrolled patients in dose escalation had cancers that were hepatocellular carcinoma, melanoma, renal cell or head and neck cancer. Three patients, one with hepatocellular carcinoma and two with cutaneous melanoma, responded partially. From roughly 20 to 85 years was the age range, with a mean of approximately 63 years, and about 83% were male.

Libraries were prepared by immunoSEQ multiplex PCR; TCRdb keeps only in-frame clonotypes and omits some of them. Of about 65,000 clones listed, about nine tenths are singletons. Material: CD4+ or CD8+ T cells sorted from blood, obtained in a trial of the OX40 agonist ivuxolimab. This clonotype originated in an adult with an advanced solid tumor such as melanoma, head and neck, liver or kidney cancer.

CDR3 in amino acids: CASRRAGSHYEQYF. The CDR3 nucleotides are TGTGCCAGCAGGCGAGCGGGGTCTCACTACGAGCAGTACTTC. J is TRBJ2-7 and V is TRBV14; 7 positions match TRBD2. Germline values: CDR1 SGHDN, CDR2 FVKESK. The CDR3 is 14 residues long. J was trimmed by 3 bases and V by 6 bases; bases with no gene match: 8. The full variable domain, in which reference TRBV14 and TRBJ2-7 provide the parts outside the CDR3, is EAGVTQFPSHSVIEKGQTVTLRCDPISGHDNLYWYRRVMGKEIKFLLHFVKESKQDESGMPNNRFLAERTGGTYSTLKVQPAELEDSGVYFCASRRAGSHYEQYFGPGTRLTVT.